This T cell receptor beta chain stems from a study of blood T cells in healthy people across ages. The CDR3 extends over 13 amino acids. V lost 4 bases and J lost 4, with 8 bases in between. CDR1 is GTSNPN, CDR2 SVGIG, per germline (reference sequence). The study recruited healthy Caucasian donors from Russia who were aged roughly 6 to 95. With a J-beta primer mix and a sample-barcoded 5' primer, a second PCR ran roughly 7 to 11 cycles. The yield of each sample was at least 2.5 million CDR3-containing paired-end reads. TCRdb fed the 5' RACE reads into MiXCR, producing one record per CDR3 protein. Among 710,000 or so distinct CDR3 sequences listed, about 30% were seen once.

The chain combines TRBV30 with TRBJ1-6; D uncertain. The receptor was isolated from a woman at least 80 years old in good health. Material: blood. CDR3 in amino acids: CAWKEQYNSPLHF. CDR3 in DNA: TGTGCCTGGAAAGAACAGTATAATTCACCCCTCCACTTT.